The 29 T cell receptor beta chains presented below share a single source sample, sequenced in a study of cytomegalovirus exposure and HLA in healthy donors (dated by TCRdb to about 2017). Library preparation used the immunoSEQ multiplex PCR assay. Not all clones reach the TCRdb copy of this immuneACCESS table, which keeps in-frame sequences only. Checked studies attribute under half of the gap to unresolved V genes and leave the rest unexplained. The sample contains about 360,000 clones, roughly 90% of them found a single time. The ten biggest clones cover around 0.8% of the sample. Sequencing was done on a sample of PBMCs. The receptor source for this set is a woman aged 18-35 years in good health and CMV-seronegative.

The CDR3, as DNA: TGTGCCAGCAGAACCAGGAACACCATATATTTT. This translates into CASRTRNTIYF. V usage is TRBV6-5 and J usage is TRBJ1-3, with unresolved D. CDR3 length equals 11 residues. Germline values: CDR1 MNHEY, CDR2 SVGAGI. Trimming removed 6 bases at V and 7 bases at J, with 7 bases between.

The chain recombines TRBV29-1 with TRBJ1-4; possible D gene TRBD1, 5 bases. The CDR3 contains 12 residues. From germline, CDR1 is SQVTM and CDR2 ANQGSEA. The V gene lost 2 bases and the J gene lost 5 bases, with 6 bases spanning the gap. The CDR3, as DNA: TGCAGCGTTGAAACAGGCAATGAAAAACTGTTTTTT. This encodes CSVETGNEKLFF. Supplemented by reference TRBV29-1 and TRBJ1-4, the full variable domain reads SAVISQKPSRDICQRGTSLTIQCQVDSQVTMMFWYRQQPGQSLTLIATANQGSEATYESGFVIDKFPISRPNLTFSTLTVSNMSPEDSSIYLCSVETGNEKLFFGSGTQLSVL.

Concerning this clone: The sample carries other DNA sequences with the same CDR3. The rearrangement joins TRBV5-1 to TRBJ1-4, with 8 bases lining up with TRBD1. V lost 2 bases, J lost 4 bases, and 1 base stayed unmatched. CDR1 is SGHRS, CDR2 YFSETQ, per germline. CDR3 length: 14 residues. In DNA, the CDR3 is TGCGCCAGCAGCTTCACAGGGGGTAATGAAAAACTGTTTTTT. This sequence encodes CASSFTGGNEKLFF.

The V and J genes are TRBV9 and TRBJ1-1, with D perhaps matching TRBD1 (6 bases). V lost 0 bases and J lost 5, with 14 bases in between. Germline CDR1 and CDR2: SGDLS and YYNGEE. The CDR3 has 15 residues. The CDR3 region has the DNA TGTGCCAGCAGCGTAGGGGGGCAGGACGGAACTGAAGCTTTCTTT. It codes for CASSVGGQDGTEAFF.

The chain recombines TRBV14 with TRBJ2-4; 9 positions agree with TRBD1. The CDR3 consists of 16 residues. Germline V gene sequence: CDR1 SGHDN, CDR2 FVKESK. The J segment lost 0 bases and the V segment lost 4 bases, leaving 4 bases of the junction unmatched. CDR3 protein: CASSRGTGLAKNIQYF. The CDR3 DNA follows: TGTGCCAGCAGCCGAGGGACAGGGCTAGCCAAAAACATTCAGTACTTC.

The chain joins TRBV19 to TRBJ2-7; 12 bases are a match to TRBD1. V shed 4 bases, J shed 4 bases, and the junction held 2 bases outside the gene matches. The V gene's germline CDR1 is LNHDA and CDR2 SQIVND (reference sequence). The CDR3 is 14 amino acids. The CDR3 protein is CASSRDRGQYEQYF. CDR3 DNA sequence: TGTGCCAGTAGTAGGGACAGGGGGCAATACGAGCAGTACTTC. Variable domain in full (rest from reference TRBV19 and TRBJ2-7): DGGITQSPKYLFRKEGQNVTLSCEQNLNHDAMYWYRQDPGQGLRLIYYSQIVNDFQKGDIAEGYSVSREKKESFPLTVTSAQKNPTAFYLCASSRDRGQYEQYFGPGTRLTVT.

This chain links TRBV4-1 with TRBJ1-5; tentative D call: TRBD1 (5 bases). Germline V gene lookup returns CDR1 MGHRA and CDR2 YSYEKL. Deletions cut 0 bases from V and 2 bases from J, with 8 bases between. The CDR3 is 15 residues long. As DNA, the CDR3 is TGCGCCAGCAGCCAAGAAAGGGGTGGCAATCAGCCCCAGCATTTT. Translated, it gives CASSQERGGNQPQHF.

The chain couples TRBV28 to TRBJ2-3, with D possibly being TRBD2 (6 bases). Germline loops: CDR1 MDHEN, CDR2 SYDVKM. This CDR3 is built from 13 residues. Trimming took 5 bases from V and 4 from J, leaving 10 bases between them. The CDR3 nucleotides are TGTGCCAGCAGTAGGGGCGGGGCAGATACGCAGTATTTT. Translation gives CASSRGGADTQYF.

In its sample, this clone was seen once. V is TRBV7-3 and J is TRBJ1-1; possible D gene TRBD1, 6 bases. There are 16 residues in the CDR3. The V gene lost 1 base and the J gene lost 5 bases, with 17 bases spanning the gap. Germline CDR1 is SGHTA and CDR2 is FQGTGA. Here the CDR3 reads CASSLRGSRGGTEAFF. CDR3 DNA: TGTGCCAGCAGCTTAAGAGGGTCGCGAGGGGGAACTGAAGCTTTCTTT.

The CDR3 protein is CASSLRLDRARTGELFF. DNA for the CDR3: TGCGCCAGCAGCTTGAGGTTGGACAGGGCGAGAACCGGGGAGCTGTTTTTT. V gene TRBV5-1 combines with J gene TRBJ2-2, with 8 positions matching TRBD1. This CDR3 region has 17 residues. The junction had 10 bases not matched to a gene; V was cut back by 1 base and J by 5 bases. CDR1 is SGHRS and CDR2 is YFSETQ in the germline V gene.

The chain joins TRBV18 to TRBJ2-2, with a weak D call TRBD2 (5 bases). The CDR3 loop spans 17 amino acids. The V and J ends lost 1 base and 4 bases respectively, with 16 bases between them. Germline assignment: CDR1 KGHSH and CDR2 LQKENI. The DNA of the CDR3 is TGTGCCAGCTCACCACTATCGGCAGGAGGACGCACCGGGGAGCTGTTTTTT. Protein sequence: CASSPLSAGGRTGELFF.

Comment on this clone: The same CDR3 is also encoded by other DNA sequences in this sample. The V call is TRBV28, the J call TRBJ2-7; no reliable D call. The CDR3 totals 11 residues. Per germline, CDR1 MDHEN and CDR2 SYDVKM. Trimming stripped 5 bases from V and 3 bases from J, with 5 bases between. CDR3 DNA: TGTGCCAGCAGTCTTTTCTACGAGCAGTACTTC. This codes for CASSLFYEQYF.

The gene calls are TRBV30 and TRBJ1-2; D remains unclear. Germline V lookup: CDR1 GTSNPN, CDR2 SVGIG (reference sequence). V gave up 4 bases and J gave up 3 bases, with 12 bases separating them. This CDR3 is 13 amino acids long. Written as DNA, the CDR3 is TGTGCCTGGAACGGGGAACAGTACTATGGCTACACCTTC. Its protein is CAWNGEQYYGYTF.

The V and J genes are TRBV28 and TRBJ2-1, with 8 bases identical to TRBD1. CDR1 and CDR2 from the germline V gene are MDHEN and SYDVKM. V shed 4 bases and J 7 bases; nucleotides not matched to a gene: 3. This CDR3 is 13 amino acids long. The CDR3 region has the DNA TGTGCCAGCAGTTCTTACAGGGGGAATGAGCAGTTCTTC. This codes for CASSSYRGNEQFF.

The gene calls are TRBV4-1 and TRBJ2-7, with TRBD1 matching 9 bases. The CDR3 spans 16 residues. Germline CDR1 is MGHRA and CDR2 is YSYEKL. With V trimmed by 1 base and J by 2 bases, 6 bases remained unmatched. CDR3 sequence reads: CASSQAPGQGTYEQYF. The CDR3 DNA reads as TGCGCCAGCAGCCAAGCGCCGGGACAGGGTACCTACGAGCAGTACTTC.

Here the CDR3 DNA reads TGTGCCAGTAGTATAATAGCCACCGGACAGTTTGGCACTGAAGCTTTCTTT. Translating gives CASSIIATGQFGTEAFF. The V and J genes are TRBV19 and TRBJ1-1; a possible D gene is TRBD1 (6 bases). The germline V and J ends were trimmed by 2 bases and 4 bases, with 20 bases remaining between them. CDR1 LNHDA and CDR2 SQIVND come from the germline V gene (reference sequence). The CDR3 contains 17 residues.

CDR3 nucleotide sequence: TGTGCCAGCAGTTACACCCCAGCAACTAATGAAAAACTGTTTTTT. Translating it yields CASSYTPATNEKLFF. The chain has TRBV6-6 and TRBJ1-4; D remains unclear. This CDR3 comprises 15 residues. Germline V gene lookup returns CDR1 MNHNY and CDR2 SVGAGI (reference sequence). V lost 2 bases and J 0 bases, leaving 7 bases between the germline ends.

The rearrangement links TRBV6-5 to TRBJ1-2; 7 positions match TRBD1. The V segment lost 2 bases and the J segment 6 bases; nucleotides outside the gene matches: 6. Germline V gives CDR1 MNHEY, CDR2 SVGAGI. The length of the CDR3 is 14 residues. The CDR3 nucleotides read TGTGCCAGCAGTTACGCCGACAGGGTCAATGGCTACACCTTC. It yields the protein CASSYADRVNGYTF.

This chain joins TRBV7-3 and TRBJ2-3, with D possibly matching TRBD2 (5 bases). Looked up from germline, CDR1 is SGHTA and CDR2 is FQGTGA. This CDR3 has 14 amino acids. With 1 base removed from V and 2 bases from J, the gap between germline ends came to 7 bases. The CDR3 loop reads CASSLRLTTDTQYF. CDR3 DNA sequence: TGTGCCAGCAGCTTAAGACTAACCACAGATACGCAGTATTTT.

This chain connects TRBV6-1 to TRBJ2-7; maybe TRBD1 (8 bases). Germline CDR1 MNHNS, CDR2 SASEGT. The CDR3 length is 18 residues. V was shortened by 3 bases and J by 7 bases, with 28 bases between the two germline ends. CDR3 in amino acids: CASSDGRGGLTGAVEQYF. CDR3 DNA: TGTGCCAGCAGTGACGGAAGGGGAGGGTTGACAGGGGCTGTAGAGCAGTACTTC.

V and J are TRBV27 and TRBJ2-2; weak D call: TRBD2 (5 bases). The CDR3 extends over 16 amino acids. CDR1 is MNHEY, CDR2 SMNVEV, per germline (reference sequence). The germline V and J ends were trimmed by 3 bases and 2 bases, with 13 bases remaining between them. The CDR3 region is CASSFLGVSNTGELFF. CDR3 DNA: TGTGCCAGCAGTTTCTTGGGAGTGAGTAACACCGGGGAGCTGTTTTTT.

This CDR3 reads CASSSSGRRYEKLFF. The CDR3 DNA is TGTGCCAGCAGTTCCTCAGGGAGGCGGTATGAAAAACTGTTTTTT. V is TRBV27 and J is TRBJ1-4, with a weak D call TRBD1 (5 bases). Germline V gives CDR1 MNHEY, CDR2 SMNVEV (reference sequence). The CDR3 loop spans 15 amino acids. Trimming removed 4 bases from V and 6 bases from J, with 15 bases in between.

This clone was seen a single time. The chain joins TRBV7-9 to TRBJ2-5, with 7 positions matching TRBD2. Germline V gives CDR1 SEHNR, CDR2 FQNEAQ (reference sequence). Trimming removed 1 base from V and 7 bases from J; junction bases left unmatched: 6. The length of the CDR3 is 14 residues. This chain's CDR3 is CASSLGRTGGTQYF. In DNA form, the CDR3 reads TGTGCCAGCAGCTTAGGGCGGACGGGAGGGACCCAGTACTTC.

The chain joins TRBV6-6 to TRBJ1-4; 8 nucleotides line up with TRBD1. Per germline, CDR1 MNHNY and CDR2 SVGAGI (reference sequence). This CDR3 has 15 residues. Germline trimming cut 6 bases from V and 0 bases from J; bases unmatched to any gene: 3. CDR3 nucleotides: TGTGCCAGCAGCGAGGACAGGGCAACTAATGAAAAACTGTTTTTT. Amino acids: CASSEDRATNEKLFF.

This clone was detected once. Other DNA sequences of this sample code for an identical CDR3. The chain recombines TRBV27 with TRBJ2-7, with no clear D. The V end lost 0 bases, the J end lost 0 bases, and 6 bases lay between the germline ends. Germline V lookup: CDR1 MNHEY, CDR2 SMNVEV (reference sequence). The CDR3 totals 14 residues. CDR3 in DNA: TGTGCCAGCAGTTTATCGGGCGCCTCCTACGAGCAGTACTTC. Protein: CASSLSGASYEQYF.

The V gene is TRBV5-1, the J gene TRBJ1-2; 7 nucleotides match TRBD1. The junction had 3 bases not matched to a gene; V was cut back by 1 base and J by 0 bases. The germline V gene has CDR1 SGHRS and CDR2 YFSETQ. This CDR3 has 15 residues. CDR3 region: CASSLSGQTNYGYTF. The CDR3 DNA reads TGCGCCAGCAGCTTGTCGGGACAGACTAACTATGGCTACACCTTC.

The chain couples TRBV25-1 to TRBJ2-2; perhaps TRBD2 as D (6 bases). V dropped 6 bases and J dropped 5 bases, with 16 bases sitting between them. Germline V gene sequence: CDR1 MGHDK, CDR2 SYGVNS. This CDR3 is 15 amino acids long. The CDR3 bases are TGTGCCAGCAGCCGGGAGCACATAGCAACCGGGGAGCTGTTTTTT. Amino acids: CASSREHIATGELFF.

The rearrangement joins TRBV2 to TRBJ1-1; weak D call: TRBD1 (5 bases). The germline V gene has CDR1 SNHLY and CDR2 FYNNEI. The CDR3 covers 12 residues. V lost 6 bases and J 8 bases, leaving 13 bases between the germline ends. CDR3 in DNA: TGTGCCAGCAGGAATTGGCAGGGAGAAGCTTTCTTT. This sequence encodes CASRNWQGEAFF.

The V gene is TRBV5-3, the J gene TRBJ1-4; maybe TRBD1 (5 bases). TRBV5-3 is identified as an open reading frame with a role that is uncertain. CDR3 size: 14 residues. V lost 8 bases, J lost 4 bases, and 15 bases lay in between. In nucleotides, the CDR3 is TGTGCCAGCGTATGTCCAGGGCTTAATGAAAAACTGTTTTTT. Residues: CASVCPGLNEKLFF.